One and the same sample provided the 27 T cell receptor beta chains below, sequenced in a study of beta chain features in type 1 diabetes. The authors reverse transcribed all of the isolated RNA, so sequencing captured expressed TCRB transcripts. Measured with immunoSEQ multiplex PCR; TCRdb has only the in-frame clones, and not every one. The sample records 120,000 to 150,000 clones, around 7% being singletons. Sequencing used central memory CD4+ T cells from blood. The origin of the receptors is a woman in her twenties or thirties in good health.

The gene calls are TRBV18 and TRBJ2-5; possibly TRBD2 for D (6 bases). Trimming cost V 0 bases and J 4 bases, with 9 bases left between them. This CDR3 has 14 amino acids. Germline V lookup: CDR1 KGHSH, CDR2 LQKENI. In nucleotides, the CDR3 is TGTGCCAGCTCACCACCCGGGAGAGGAGAGACCCAGTACTTC. It translates to CASSPPGRGETQYF.

This chain links TRBV27 with TRBJ2-1; TRBD1 matches 7 bases. CDR3 length equals 15 residues. CDR1 is MNHEY, CDR2 SMNVEV, per germline (reference sequence). After removal of 8 bases from V and 2 bases from J, the junction contained 9 bases not matched to a gene. The CDR3 nucleotides read TGTGCCAGCTCTCGACAGGGAACAACCTACAATGAGCAGTTCTTC. It yields the protein CASSRQGTTYNEQFF.

This clone appeared a few times. The chain joins TRBV18 to TRBJ2-5, with D possibly matching TRBD1 (6 bases). Trimming stripped 3 bases from V and 5 bases from J, with 16 bases between. The CDR3 totals 15 residues. Per germline, CDR1 KGHSH and CDR2 LQKENI. DNA of the CDR3: TGTGCCAGCTCACCCGCGACTGGGGGCGCGGAGACCCAGTACTTC. This gives the protein CASSPATGGAETQYF.

This clone was counted between two and nine times. This rearrangement joins TRBV30 to TRBJ2-3, with 13 bases lining up with TRBD2. CDR1 is GTSNPN, CDR2 SVGIG, per germline (reference sequence). The V and J ends lost 0 bases and 4 bases, in that order; junction bases with no gene match: 4. The CDR3 runs to 16 residues. Written as DNA, the CDR3 is TGTGCCTGGAGTGTAGGACTAGCGGGAGCCTCAGATACGCAGTATTTT. Protein: CAWSVGLAGASDTQYF.

The chain couples TRBV6-5 to TRBJ2-7, with 10 positions matching TRBD1. Trimming at V came to 6 bases and at J to 3 bases, leaving 2 bases not matched to a gene. This CDR3 has 13 residues. The V gene's germline CDR1 is MNHEY and CDR2 SVGAGI. The CDR3 loop is CASRRTGGYEQYF. DNA for the CDR3: TGTGCCAGCAGACGGACAGGGGGCTACGAGCAGTACTTC.

This chain links TRBV28 with TRBJ2-2, with 7 bases that match TRBD2. Germline V gene sequence: CDR1 MDHEN, CDR2 SYDVKM. This CDR3 has 14 residues. Trimming cost V 8 bases and J 1 base; bases outside gene matches: 4. This CDR3 reads CASVPGGNTGELFF. Here the CDR3 DNA reads TGTGCCAGCGTCCCGGGGGGGAACACCGGGGAGCTGTTTTTT.

This clone was detected a few times. The V and J genes are TRBV5-4 and TRBJ2-7; TRBD1 aligns across 7 bases. This CDR3 is 14 amino acids long. Looked up from germline, CDR1 is SGHNT and CDR2 is YYREEE (reference sequence). The ends lost 6 bases at V and 5 bases at J; junction bases unmatched: 11. The CDR3 bases are TGTGCCAGCAAACAGGATAGACAGGGAAACGAGCAGTACTTC. Encoded protein: CASKQDRQGNEQYF.

This clone occurred a few times. The J gene is TRBJ2-3, the V gene TRBV5-1; TRBD2 aligns across 11 bases. With V trimmed by 2 bases and J by 7 bases, 15 bases remained unmatched. Germline CDR1 and CDR2: SGHRS and YFSETQ. The CDR3 length is 18 residues. The CDR3 sequence is CASSFDSSSGRREYTQYF. CDR3 in DNA: TGCGCCAGCAGCTTTGACAGTTCTAGCGGGAGGAGAGAATATACGCAGTATTTT. The full variable domain, with the rest looked up from reference TRBV5-1 and TRBJ2-3, is KAGVTQTPRYLIKTRGQQVTLSCSPISGHRSVSWYQQTPGQGLQFLFEYFSETQRNKGNFPGRFSGRQFSNSRSEMNVSTLELGDSALYLCASSFDSSSGRREYTQYFGPGTRLTVL.

V gene TRBV7-3 combines with J gene TRBJ1-2, with a possible D match to TRBD1 (5 bases). Trimming left V 1 base short and J 3 bases short, with 12 bases between. The CDR3 loop spans 15 amino acids. Looked up from germline, CDR1 is SGHTA and CDR2 is FQGTGA. The CDR3 sequence is CASSLNGGGDYGYTF. CDR3 nucleotide sequence: TGTGCCAGCAGCTTAAATGGGGGAGGCGACTATGGCTACACCTTC. Based on the CDR3 plus reference TRBV7-3 and TRBJ1-2, the full variable domain is GAGVSQTPSNKVTEKGKYVELRCDPISGHTALYWYRQSLGQGPEFLIYFQGTGAADDSGLPNDRFFAVRPEGSVSTLKIQRTERGDSAVYLCASSLNGGGDYGYTFGSGTRLTVV.

This clone was picked up many times. The chain employs TRBV7-2 and TRBJ1-5; D is unresolved. Per the germline V gene, CDR1 is SGHTA and CDR2 is FQGNSA. The CDR3 totals 13 residues. V was trimmed by 5 bases and J by 5 bases, leaving 10 bases between them. The chain's CDR3 is CASSTMRDQPQHF. The DNA of the CDR3 is TGTGCCAGCAGCACTATGAGGGATCAGCCCCAGCATTTT.

The chain uses TRBV10-3 and TRBJ2-1, with TRBD2 matching 10 bases. V trimming: 7 bases; J trimming: 7 bases; junction bases outside the gene matches: 7. The V gene's germline CDR1 is ENHRY and CDR2 SYGVKD. The CDR3 is 14 residues long. The CDR3 DNA follows: TGTGCCATCAAGCTAGCGGGAGAGGGTAATGAGCAGTTCTTC. Protein sequence: CAIKLAGEGNEQFF.

This clone occurred many times. J is TRBJ1-2 and V is TRBV29-1; D may be TRBD1 (6 bases). The germline gives CDR1 SQVTM, CDR2 ANQGSEA. Deletions cut 2 bases from V and 8 bases from J, with 21 bases between. The CDR3 covers 15 residues. The chain's CDR3 is CSVETPRGKLGGYTF. In DNA form, the CDR3 reads TGCAGCGTTGAAACACCAAGGGGGAAGTTAGGAGGCTACACCTTC.

This clone was seen a handful of times. This chain links TRBV7-2 with TRBJ2-1; TRBD2 agrees at 9 bases. There are 15 residues in the CDR3. V lost 1 base and J lost 3; bases outside the gene matches: 1. Germline V gene data show CDR1 as SGHTA and CDR2 as FQGNSA. The CDR3 DNA sequence: TGTGCCAGCAGCTTAGATAGCGGGAGCTACAATGAGCAGTTCTTC. Amino acid sequence: CASSLDSGSYNEQFF. Full variable domain (outside the CDR3, taken from reference TRBV7-2 and TRBJ2-1): GAGVSQSPSNKVTEKGKDVELRCDPISGHTALYWYRQSLGQGLEFLIYFQGNSAPDKSGLPSDRFSAERTGGSVSTLTIQRTQQEDSAVYLCASSLDSGSYNEQFFGPGTRLTVL.

The J gene is TRBJ1-2, the V gene TRBV11-2; TRBD1 matches at 7 bases. V gave up 1 base and J gave up 4 bases; unmatched junction bases: 6. This CDR3 is 15 amino acids long. CDR1 SGHAT and CDR2 FQNNGV come from the germline V gene. The CDR3 bases are TGTGCCAGCAGCTTAGTACAGGGGCTAAGCTATGGCTACACCTTC. The encoded protein is CASSLVQGLSYGYTF.

This clone has just a few counts. The chain is built from TRBV2 and TRBJ2-7, with 8 bases matching TRBD1. The CDR3 contains 14 residues. The junction had 8 bases not matched to a gene; V was cut back by 8 bases and J by 2 bases. Germline lookup yields CDR1 SNHLY and CDR2 FYNNEI. The CDR3 is CASGSRTGTYEQYF. CDR3 in DNA: TGTGCCAGCGGGTCCCGGACAGGGACCTACGAGCAGTACTTC.

This clone was counted between two and nine times. V is TRBV28 and J is TRBJ1-2; 7 bases line up with TRBD1. CDR1 and CDR2 (germline): MDHEN, SYDVKM. This CDR3 has 14 amino acids. The trim removed 8 bases at V and 4 bases at J, leaving 10 bases unmatched. The CDR3, as DNA: TGTGCCAGCGCAGGGGGGCCTTTCTTCTATGGCTACACCTTC. Its protein is CASAGGPFFYGYTF.

This clone was seen at least ten times. The chain carries TRBV2 and TRBJ2-5, with 11 nucleotides matching TRBD2. With V trimmed by 2 bases and J by 7 bases, 6 bases remained unmatched. Germline assignment: CDR1 SNHLY and CDR2 FYNNEI. The CDR3 runs to 15 residues. CDR3 in DNA: TGTGCCAGCAGTGAAACTAGCGGGAGTTTCGGGACCCAGTACTTC. Translation gives CASSETSGSFGTQYF. Complete variable domain (other parts from reference TRBV2 and TRBJ2-5): EPEVTQTPSHQVTQMGQEVILRCVPISNHLYFYWYRQILGQKVEFLVSFYNNEISEKSEIFDDQFSVERPDGSNFTLKIRSTKLEDSAMYFCASSETSGSFGTQYFGPGTRLLVL.

The chain uses TRBV5-1 and TRBJ1-2; TRBD1 is a possible D gene (6 bases). The CDR3 is made up of 14 amino acids. CDR1 is SGHRS and CDR2 is YFSETQ in the germline V gene. Trimming left V 1 base short and J 7 bases short, with 14 bases between. This chain's CDR3 is CASSLSGDSGGYTF. The CDR3 nucleotides are TGCGCCAGCAGCTTGTCAGGGGATTCGGGTGGCTACACCTTC.

In this sample, this clone turned up a few times. V usage is TRBV4-2 and J usage is TRBJ2-5, with TRBD2 matching 12 bases. The germline V gene has CDR1 LGHNA and CDR2 YNFKEQ. Trimming at V came to 1 base and at J to 1 base, leaving 4 bases not matched to a gene. This CDR3 is built from 17 residues. The CDR3 loop is CASSQGGTSGLQETQYF. The CDR3 bases are TGTGCCAGCAGCCAAGGCGGGACTAGCGGGCTCCAAGAGACCCAGTACTTC.

V is TRBV28 and J is TRBJ2-1; 8 bases agree with TRBD1. The CDR3 is made up of 15 amino acids. Germline CDR1 is MDHEN and CDR2 is SYDVKM. V shed 3 bases and J 3 bases; nucleotides not matched to a gene: 4. The CDR3 sequence is CASSFQGAVYNEQFF. The DNA of the CDR3 is TGTGCCAGCAGTTTCCAGGGGGCCGTCTACAATGAGCAGTTCTTC. Full variable domain (outside the CDR3, taken from reference TRBV28 and TRBJ2-1): DVKVTQSSRYLVKRTGEKVFLECVQDMDHENMFWYRQDPGLGLRLIYFSYDVKMKEKGDIPEGYSVSREKKERFSLILESASTNQTSMYLCASSFQGAVYNEQFFGPGTRLTVL.

The chain uses TRBV5-4 and TRBJ2-7; 9 bases align to TRBD2. The CDR3 is 15 residues long. Losses at the gene ends were 0 bases for V and 2 bases for J; bases not matched to a gene: 3. Germline V gene data show CDR1 as SGHNT and CDR2 as YYREEE (reference sequence). CDR3 residues: CASSLALAGTYEQYF. DNA of the CDR3: TGTGCCAGCAGCTTGGCCCTAGCGGGAACCTACGAGCAGTACTTC. Complete variable domain (other parts from reference TRBV5-4 and TRBJ2-7): ETGVTQSPTHLIKTRGQQVTLRCSSQSGHNTVSWYQQALGQGPQFIFQYYREEENGRGNFPPRFSGLQFPNYSSELNVNALELDDSALYLCASSLALAGTYEQYFGPGTRLTVT.

This clone has a handful of counts. The CDR3 bases are TGTGCCAGCAGTCAATTGGCGGGAGGCTCCACAGATACGCAGTATTTT. Translation gives CASSQLAGGSTDTQYF. The gene calls are TRBV7-3 and TRBJ2-3; 8 bases agree with TRBD2. The V gene's germline CDR1 is SGHTA and CDR2 FQGTGA. J gave up 2 bases and V 6 bases, and 10 bases lay outside the gene matches. The CDR3 covers 16 residues.

The genes are TRBV30 and TRBJ1-1, with 11 nucleotides matching TRBD1. The V gene end was trimmed by 8 bases and the J gene end by 1 base; junction bases not matched to a gene: 6. CDR1 and CDR2 (germline): GTSNPN, SVGIG (reference sequence). This CDR3 has 14 residues. CDR3 in amino acids: CAHGQGASNTEAFF. The CDR3, as DNA: TGTGCCCACGGACAGGGGGCGTCGAACACTGAAGCTTTCTTT.

The chain combines TRBV7-6 with TRBJ2-2; D remains unclear. CDR1 is SGHVS and CDR2 is FNYEAQ in the germline V gene. CDR3 length: 13 amino acids. V was shortened by 0 bases and J by 6 bases, with 5 bases between the two germline ends. The DNA for the CDR3 is TGTGCCAGCAGCTTAGCACGGTCCGGGGAGCTGTTTTTT. It specifies CASSLARSGELFF.

This clone was seen a few times. The chain recombines TRBV7-8 with TRBJ2-5, with TRBD2 as a possible D gene (5 bases). CDR3 length equals 14 residues. Trimming took off 5 bases at V and 3 bases at J, with 13 bases between the two ends. Germline loops: CDR1 SGHVS, CDR2 FQNEAQ. CDR3 nucleotides: TGTGCCAGCAGCCCTCGGACGGGAAAAGAGACCCAGTACTTC. The encoded protein is CASSPRTGKETQYF. The complete variable domain, with remaining parts taken from reference TRBV7-8 and TRBJ2-5, reads GAGVSQSPRYKVAKRGQDVALRCDPISGHVSLFWYQQALGQGPEFLTYFQNEAQLDKSGLPSDRFFAERPEGSVSTLKIQRTQQEDSAVYLCASSPRTGKETQYFGPGTRLLVL.

This clone has a handful of counts. This chain joins TRBV11-2 and TRBJ2-2, with 7 bases aligning to TRBD2. The CDR3 is 15 amino acids. Germline values: CDR1 SGHAT, CDR2 FQNNGV. With V trimmed by 1 base and J by 6 bases, 5 bases remained unmatched. The CDR3 loop reads CASSLGGGTAGELFF. For the CDR3, the DNA is TGTGCCAGCAGCTTAGGGGGAGGGACCGCCGGGGAGCTGTTTTTT.

This clone was picked up a small number of times. The chain carries TRBV5-6 and TRBJ2-4; 14 nucleotides line up with TRBD2. This CDR3 comprises 19 residues. The trim removed 4 bases at V and 1 base at J, leaving 10 bases unmatched. Germline V gene data show CDR1 as SGHDT and CDR2 as YYEEEE. As DNA, the CDR3 is TGTGCCAGCAGCGGAATGACTAGCGGGAGGGGGTTGGCCAAAAACATTCAGTACTTC. As protein: CASSGMTSGRGLAKNIQYF. The whole variable domain, filled in from reference TRBV5-6 and TRBJ2-4, reads DAGVTQSPTHLIKTRGQQVTLRCSPKSGHDTVSWYQQALGQGPQFIFQYYEEEERQRGNFPDRFSGHQFPNYSSELNVNALLLGDSALYLCASSGMTSGRGLAKNIQYFGAGTRLSVL.